The 11 T cell receptor beta chains given below trace back to one sample, sequenced in a study of tumor-infiltrating lymphocytes in primary liver carcinoma. TCR beta cDNA was reverse-transcribed from roughly 0.45 ug of total RNA. The reaction used a constant-region primer and ProtoScript II reverse transcriptase. Nested multiplex PCR, run for three rounds with slightly modified ARM-PCR, yielded TCR beta libraries. In the first two PCR rounds, TRBV1-TRBV30 forward primers were paired with a C-beta reverse primer, and each round lasted about 10 cycles. TCRdb redid the calling of the multiplex PCR reads with MiXCR, one entry per CDR3 protein. The sample shows about 99,000 distinct CDR3 sequences, over 55% of them seen only once. Scientists recovered RNA and DNA together from roughly 20-30 mg of unsorted bulk tissue. The sequenced material came from liver tumor tissue from sampling region 5. The subset was: tumor region T5, tumor centre. Source of these receptors: a woman aged 60-75 years with primary liver carcinoma and hepatitis B virus infection.

Note on this clonotype: It may be a read error: a sequence one base away is much more abundant. The V call is TRBV28, the J call TRBJ1-5; D is unresolved. CDR1 and CDR2 from the germline V gene are MDHEN and SYDVKM. This CDR3 contains 16 residues. The CDR3 spells CACSLRSFEGNQPQHF. The CDR3 nucleotides are TGTGCCTGCAGTTTAAGAAGTTTTGAAGGCAATCAGCCCCAGCATTTT.

As concerns this clonotype: An end of the junction does not agree with germline; a read error may underlie this. The chain employs TRBV11-2 and TRBJ2-2, with unresolved D. CDR1 SGHAT and CDR2 FQNNGV come from the germline V gene. The CDR3 is made up of 13 amino acids. Here the CDR3 DNA reads TGTGTCAGCAGCGTAGATAGGGCTGGGGAGCTGTTTTTT. Amino acid sequence: CVSSVDRAGELFF. Together with reference TRBV11-2 and TRBJ2-2, the CDR3 gives the full variable domain: EAGVAQSPRYKIIEKRQSVAFWCNPISGHATLYWYQQILGQGPKLLIQFQNNGVVDDSQLPKDRFSAERLKGVDSTLKIQPAKLEDSAVYLCVSSVDRAGELFFGEGSRLTVL.

This clonotype was seen repeatedly, ten times or more. The J gene is TRBJ1-2, the V gene TRBV6-6, with 7 bases lining up with TRBD1. The CDR3 length is 14 residues. Germline-derived CDR1 and CDR2 are MNHNY and SVGAGI (reference sequence). The V gene end was trimmed by 6 bases and the J gene end by 4 bases; junction bases not matched to a gene: 8. The CDR3 DNA follows: TGTGCCAGCAGCCCCGGGACAGCTACCTATGGCTACACCTTC. It codes for CASSPGTATYGYTF.

This clonotype has at least ten counts. The chain carries TRBV28 and TRBJ1-2; TRBD1 agrees at 7 bases. The V and J ends lost 5 bases and 8 bases, in that order; junction bases with no gene match: 11. The CDR3 extends over 14 amino acids. The germline CDR1 and CDR2 sequences are MDHEN and SYDVKM. CDR3 bases: TGTGCCAGCAGTCCGGGACAGCGCCAAGGGGGCTACACCTTC. Protein product: CASSPGQRQGGYTF.

Worth noting for this clonotype: In this CDR3 the conserved last residue, phenylalanine or tryptophan, is missing, so a read error is likely. The V gene is TRBV28, the J gene TRBJ2-1, with 12 bases that match TRBD2. Looked up from germline, CDR1 is MDHEN and CDR2 is SYDVKM. The junction had 12 bases not matched to a gene; V was cut back by 8 bases and J by 7 bases. This CDR3 region has 16 residues. The CDR3 coding sequence is TGTGCCAGCGGTGGACTAGCGGGAAGGGCGTATAATGAGCAGTTCCTC. This gives the protein CASGGLAGRAYNEQFL.

This sequence joins TRBV6-5 and TRBJ1-5; a weak D match, TRBD1 (6 bases). Germline V lookup: CDR1 MNHEY, CDR2 SVGAGI. Trimming took 2 bases from V and 9 from J, leaving 17 bases between them. This CDR3 has 15 residues. The CDR3 nucleotides are TGTGCCAGCAGTTACGGGGGCTTACGGGATCGGCCCCAGCATTTT. It encodes CASSYGGLRDRPQHF.

About this clonotype itself: A read error is likely, as this CDR3 ends without the conserved phenylalanine or tryptophan. The DNA is omitted, as the CDR3 cannot be located on it reliably, and the CDR3 follows TCRdb's listing. The chain links TRBV29-1 to TRBJ1-3; TRBD1 is the table's D call and was not checked against the DNA. CDR1 is SQVTM, CDR2 ANQGSEA, per germline. From its first to its last residue, the CDR3 has 12 amino acids. This CDR3 is CSHTSEGDTIFL.

A word on this clonotype: Germline is not matched at one junction end, which may reflect a read error. J is TRBJ1-5 and V is TRBV2, with TRBD1 identical over 7 bases. This CDR3 contains 15 residues. The germline CDR1 and CDR2 sequences are SNHLY and FYNNEI. CDR3 residues: CACRRQGEGNQPQHF. CDR3 DNA: TGTGCCTGCAGAAGACAGGGAGAAGGCAATCAGCCCCAGCATTTT.

On this clonotype itself: A much larger clone differs from this one at a single base, so this may be a read error. The chain combines TRBV14 with TRBJ2-3, with 7 bases aligning to TRBD1. The V segment lost 4 bases and the J segment 12 bases; nucleotides outside the gene matches: 4. The CDR3 consists of 11 residues. CDR1 SGHDN and CDR2 FVKESK come from the germline V gene. The CDR3 loop is CASSPGTAQYF. The DNA for the CDR3 is TGTGCCAGCAGCCCAGGGACAGCCCAGTATTTT.

The CDR3 bases are TGTGCCAATACCGATCAGCGGGAGAGCAATGAGCAGTTCTTC. Its translation is CANTDQRESNEQFF. The chain has TRBV12-3 or TRBV12-4 and TRBJ2-1; 8 nucleotides line up with TRBD2. The CDR3 totals 14 residues. V lost 10 bases to trimming and J lost 6 bases; unmatched junction nucleotides: 11.

Note on this clonotype: The junction shows a germline mismatch at one end, possibly a read error. J is TRBJ1-5 and V is TRBV12-3 or TRBV12-4; D is perhaps TRBD1 (6 bases). This CDR3 spans 13 amino acids. CDR3 DNA: TGTGTCAGCAGGACATGGGACAACCAGCCCCAGCATTTT. Residues: CVSRTWDNQPQHF.